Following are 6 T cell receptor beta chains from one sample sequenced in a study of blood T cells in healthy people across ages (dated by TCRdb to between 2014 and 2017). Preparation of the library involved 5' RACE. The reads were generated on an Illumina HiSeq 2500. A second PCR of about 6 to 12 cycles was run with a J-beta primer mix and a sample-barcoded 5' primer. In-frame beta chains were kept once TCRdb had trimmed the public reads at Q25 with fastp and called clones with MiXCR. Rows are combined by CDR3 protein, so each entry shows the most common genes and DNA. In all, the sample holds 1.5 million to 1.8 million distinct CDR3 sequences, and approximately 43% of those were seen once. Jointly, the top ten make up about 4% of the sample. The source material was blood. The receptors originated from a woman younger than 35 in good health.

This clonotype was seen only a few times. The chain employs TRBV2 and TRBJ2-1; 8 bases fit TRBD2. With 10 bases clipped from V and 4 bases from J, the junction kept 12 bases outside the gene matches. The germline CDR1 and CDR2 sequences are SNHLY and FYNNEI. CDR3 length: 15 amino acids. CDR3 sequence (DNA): TGTGCCAACAAGCGAGGGCGGGGGGAGTACAATGAGCAGTTCTTC. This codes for CANKRGRGEYNEQFF.

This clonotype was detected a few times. In nucleotides, the CDR3 is TGCGCCAGCAGCTTTCGACCGGATTCAGGGAGAGCCTATGGCTACACCTTC. It encodes CASSFRPDSGRAYGYTF. V usage is TRBV5-1 and J usage is TRBJ1-2; possible D gene TRBD1, 5 bases. Trimming removed 2 bases from V and 4 bases from J, with 21 bases in between. Germline CDR1 and CDR2: SGHRS and YFSETQ. There are 17 residues in the CDR3.

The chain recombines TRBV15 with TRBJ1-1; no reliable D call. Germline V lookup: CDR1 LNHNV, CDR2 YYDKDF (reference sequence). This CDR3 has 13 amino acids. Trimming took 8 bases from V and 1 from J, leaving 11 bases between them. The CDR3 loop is CATGVSTNTEAFF. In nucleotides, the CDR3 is TGTGCCACCGGCGTTAGTACGAACACTGAAGCTTTCTTT. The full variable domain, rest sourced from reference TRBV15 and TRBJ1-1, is DAMVIQNPRYQVTQFGKPVTLSCSQTLNHNVMYWYQQKSSQAPKLLFHYYDKDFNNEADTPDNFQSRRPNTSFCFLDIRSPGLGDTAMYLCATGVSTNTEAFFGQGTRLTVV.

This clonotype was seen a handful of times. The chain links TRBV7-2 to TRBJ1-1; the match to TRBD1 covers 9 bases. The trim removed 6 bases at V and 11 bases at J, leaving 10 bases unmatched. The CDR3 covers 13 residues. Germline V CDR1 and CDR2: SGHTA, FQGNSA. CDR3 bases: TGTGCCAGCAGTCGGGACAGGGAGGATTCGGCTTTCTTT. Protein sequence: CASSRDREDSAFF. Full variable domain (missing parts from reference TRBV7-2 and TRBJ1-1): GAGVSQSPSNKVTEKGKDVELRCDPISGHTALYWYRQSLGQGLEFLIYFQGNSAPDKSGLPSDRFSAERTGGSVSTLTIQRTQQEDSAVYLCASSRDREDSAFFGQGTRLTVV.

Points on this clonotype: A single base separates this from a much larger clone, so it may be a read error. CDR3 residues: CASSETGNTEAVF. DNA for the CDR3: TGTGCCAGCAGTGAAACCGGGAACACTGAAGCTGTCTTT. The rearrangement uses TRBV6-1 and TRBJ1-1; D call uncertain. This CDR3 is 13 amino acids long. Germline V CDR1 and CDR2: MNHNS, SASEGT.

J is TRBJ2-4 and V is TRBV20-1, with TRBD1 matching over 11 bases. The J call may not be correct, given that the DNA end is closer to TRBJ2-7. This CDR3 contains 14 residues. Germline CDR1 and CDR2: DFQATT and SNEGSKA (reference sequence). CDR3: CSATRTGGTVEQYF. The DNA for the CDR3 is TGCAGTGCTACCCGGACAGGGGGCACGGTCGAGCAGTACTTC.